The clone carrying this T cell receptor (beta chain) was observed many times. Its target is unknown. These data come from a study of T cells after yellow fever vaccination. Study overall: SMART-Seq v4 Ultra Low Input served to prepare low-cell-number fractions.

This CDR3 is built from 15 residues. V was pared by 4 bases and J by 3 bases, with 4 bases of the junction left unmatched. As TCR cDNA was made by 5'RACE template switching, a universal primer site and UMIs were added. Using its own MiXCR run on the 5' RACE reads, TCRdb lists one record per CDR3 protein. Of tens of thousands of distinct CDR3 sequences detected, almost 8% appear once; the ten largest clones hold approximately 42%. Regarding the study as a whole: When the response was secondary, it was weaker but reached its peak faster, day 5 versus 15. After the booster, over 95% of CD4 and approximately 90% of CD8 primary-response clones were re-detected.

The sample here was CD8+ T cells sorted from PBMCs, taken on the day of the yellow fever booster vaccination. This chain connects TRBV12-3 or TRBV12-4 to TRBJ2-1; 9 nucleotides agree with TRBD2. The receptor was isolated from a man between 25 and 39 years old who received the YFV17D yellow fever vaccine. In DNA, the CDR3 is TGTGCCAGCAGTTCTCGGACTAGCGACTACAATGAGCAGTTCTTC. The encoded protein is CASSSRTSDYNEQFF.